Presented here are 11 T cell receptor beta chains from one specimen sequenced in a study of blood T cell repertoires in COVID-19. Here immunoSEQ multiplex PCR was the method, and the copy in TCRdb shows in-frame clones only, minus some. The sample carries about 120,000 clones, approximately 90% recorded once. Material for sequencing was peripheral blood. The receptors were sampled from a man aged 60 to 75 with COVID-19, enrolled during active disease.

CDR3 in DNA: TGTGCCAGCAGCGTAGCGCCTAGCGGGAGTGAGACCCAGTACTTC. Protein: CASSVAPSGSETQYF. The rearrangement uses TRBV9 and TRBJ2-5, with 10 bases aligning to TRBD2. Germline V gene data show CDR1 as SGDLS and CDR2 as YYNGEE. The CDR3 is 15 residues long. J was trimmed by 5 bases and V by 0 bases; bases with no gene match: 4.

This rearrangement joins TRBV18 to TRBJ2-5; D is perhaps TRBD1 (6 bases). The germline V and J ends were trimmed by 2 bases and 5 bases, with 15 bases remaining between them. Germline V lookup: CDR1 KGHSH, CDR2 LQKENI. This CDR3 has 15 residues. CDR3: CASSPAKQGFETQYF. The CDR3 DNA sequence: TGTGCCAGCTCACCAGCTAAACAGGGTTTCGAGACCCAGTACTTC.

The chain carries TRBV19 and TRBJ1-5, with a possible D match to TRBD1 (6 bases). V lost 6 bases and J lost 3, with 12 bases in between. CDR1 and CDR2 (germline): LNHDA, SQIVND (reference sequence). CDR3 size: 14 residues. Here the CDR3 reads CASSVGQYNQPQHF. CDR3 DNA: TGTGCCAGTAGCGTTGGACAGTACAATCAGCCCCAGCATTTT.

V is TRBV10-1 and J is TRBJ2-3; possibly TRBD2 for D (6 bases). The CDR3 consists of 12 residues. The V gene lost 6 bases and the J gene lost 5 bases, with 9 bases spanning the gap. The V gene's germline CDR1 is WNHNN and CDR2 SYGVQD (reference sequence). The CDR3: CASRRLEDTQYF. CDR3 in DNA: TGCGCCAGCAGGAGACTAGAAGATACGCAGTATTTT.

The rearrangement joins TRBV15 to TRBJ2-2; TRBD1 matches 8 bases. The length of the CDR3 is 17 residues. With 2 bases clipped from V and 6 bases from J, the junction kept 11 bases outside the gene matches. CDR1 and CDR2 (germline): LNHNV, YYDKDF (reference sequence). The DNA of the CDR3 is TGTGCCACCAGCAGATCCCCGGAGCAGGGGGCGGCCGGGGAGCTGTTTTTT. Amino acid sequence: CATSRSPEQGAAGELFF.

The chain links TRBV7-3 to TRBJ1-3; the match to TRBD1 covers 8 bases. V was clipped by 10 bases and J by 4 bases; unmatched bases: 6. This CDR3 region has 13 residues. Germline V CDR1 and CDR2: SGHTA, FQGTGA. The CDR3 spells CATATGEGNTIYF. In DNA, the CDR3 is TGTGCCACCGCGACAGGGGAAGGAAACACCATATATTTT.

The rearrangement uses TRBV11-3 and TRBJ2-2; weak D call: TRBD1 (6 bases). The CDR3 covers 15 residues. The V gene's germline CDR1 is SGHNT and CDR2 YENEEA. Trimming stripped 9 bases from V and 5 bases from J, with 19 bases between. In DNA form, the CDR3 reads TGTGCCAGTAGTCCCAGGGGTCCCATGACCGGGGAGCTGTTTTTT. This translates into CASSPRGPMTGELFF.

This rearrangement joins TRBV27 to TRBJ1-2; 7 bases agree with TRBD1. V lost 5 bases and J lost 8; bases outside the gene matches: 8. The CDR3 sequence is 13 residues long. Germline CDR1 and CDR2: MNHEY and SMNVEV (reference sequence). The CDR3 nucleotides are TGTGCCAGCAGTACTCCCTACAGGGGAGGCTACACCTTC. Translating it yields CASSTPYRGGYTF.

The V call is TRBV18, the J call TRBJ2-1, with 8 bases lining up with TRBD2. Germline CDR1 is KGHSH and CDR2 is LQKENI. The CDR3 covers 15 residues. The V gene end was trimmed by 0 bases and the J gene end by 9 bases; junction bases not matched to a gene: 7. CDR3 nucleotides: TGTGCCAGCTCACCACCCCTAGCGGGCCCGAGTGAGCAGTTCTTC. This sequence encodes CASSPPLAGPSEQFF.

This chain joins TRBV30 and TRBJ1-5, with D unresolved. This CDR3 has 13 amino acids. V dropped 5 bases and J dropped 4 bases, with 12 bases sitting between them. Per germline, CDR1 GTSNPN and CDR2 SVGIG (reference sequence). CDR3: CAWSNSRNQPQHF. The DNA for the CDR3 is TGTGCCTGGTCCAATAGTAGAAATCAGCCCCAGCATTTT.

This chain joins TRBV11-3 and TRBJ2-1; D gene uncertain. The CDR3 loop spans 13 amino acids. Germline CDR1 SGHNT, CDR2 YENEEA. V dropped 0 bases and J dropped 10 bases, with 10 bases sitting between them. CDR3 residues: CASSLELFGEQFF. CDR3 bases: TGTGCCAGCAGCTTAGAACTATTTGGGGAGCAGTTCTTC.